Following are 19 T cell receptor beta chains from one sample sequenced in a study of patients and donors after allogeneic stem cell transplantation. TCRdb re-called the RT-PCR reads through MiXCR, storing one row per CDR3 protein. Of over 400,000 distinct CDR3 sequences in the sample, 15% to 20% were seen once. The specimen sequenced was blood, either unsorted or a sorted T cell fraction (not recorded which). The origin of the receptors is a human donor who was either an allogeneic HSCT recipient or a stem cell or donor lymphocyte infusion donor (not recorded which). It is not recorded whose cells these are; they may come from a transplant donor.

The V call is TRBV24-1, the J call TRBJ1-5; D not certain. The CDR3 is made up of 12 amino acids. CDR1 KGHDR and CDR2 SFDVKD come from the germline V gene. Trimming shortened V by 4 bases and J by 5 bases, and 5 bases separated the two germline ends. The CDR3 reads CATSDPDQPQHF. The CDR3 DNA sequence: TGTGCCACCAGTGACCCCGATCAGCCCCAGCATTTT.

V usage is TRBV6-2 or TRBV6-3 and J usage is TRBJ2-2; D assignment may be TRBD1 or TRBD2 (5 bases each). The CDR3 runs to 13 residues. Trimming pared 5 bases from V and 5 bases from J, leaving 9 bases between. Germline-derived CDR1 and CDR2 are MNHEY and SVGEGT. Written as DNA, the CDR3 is TGTGCCAGCAGTAACGGGGCAACCGGGGAGCTGTTTTTT. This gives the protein CASSNGATGELFF.

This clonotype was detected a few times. DNA for the CDR3: TGTGCCAGCAGCTTGCCGCCGGGACGGAGCACAGATACGCAGTATTTT. This codes for CASSLPPGRSTDTQYF. The chain has TRBV5-6 and TRBJ2-3; tentatively, D is TRBD1 or TRBD2 (5 bases each). Germline-derived CDR1 and CDR2 are SGHDT and YYEEEE. The CDR3 covers 16 residues. The V end lost 1 base, the J end lost 0 bases, and 12 bases lay between the germline ends.

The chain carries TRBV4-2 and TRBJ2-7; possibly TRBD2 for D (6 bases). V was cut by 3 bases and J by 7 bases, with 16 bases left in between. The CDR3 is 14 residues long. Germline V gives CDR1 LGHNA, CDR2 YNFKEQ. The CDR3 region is CASSQPSVLGEQYF. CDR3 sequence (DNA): TGTGCCAGCAGCCAGCCTAGCGTCCTTGGTGAGCAGTACTTC.

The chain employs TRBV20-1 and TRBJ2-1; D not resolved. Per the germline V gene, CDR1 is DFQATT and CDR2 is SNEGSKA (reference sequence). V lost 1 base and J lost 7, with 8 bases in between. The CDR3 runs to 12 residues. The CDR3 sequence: CSARVAGNEQFF. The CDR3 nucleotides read TGCAGTGCTAGAGTAGCCGGAAATGAGCAGTTCTTC.

CDR3 amino acids: CASRGVPVNEKLFF. The CDR3 DNA is TGTGCCAGCAGAGGGGTACCCGTCAATGAAAAACTGTTTTTT. The chain couples TRBV5-5 to TRBJ1-4, with D possibly being TRBD1 (5 bases). The CDR3 is 14 residues long. Trimming shortened V by 5 bases and J by 5 bases, and 13 bases separated the two germline ends. Germline V gene sequence: CDR1 SGHKS, CDR2 YYEKEE (reference sequence).

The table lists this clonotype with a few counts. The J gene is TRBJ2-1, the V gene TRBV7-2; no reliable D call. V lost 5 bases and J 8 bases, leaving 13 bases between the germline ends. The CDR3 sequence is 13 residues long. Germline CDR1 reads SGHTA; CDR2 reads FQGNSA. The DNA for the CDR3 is TGTGCCAGCAGCATAAGGTGGTCGGATGAGCAGTTCTTC. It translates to CASSIRWSDEQFF.

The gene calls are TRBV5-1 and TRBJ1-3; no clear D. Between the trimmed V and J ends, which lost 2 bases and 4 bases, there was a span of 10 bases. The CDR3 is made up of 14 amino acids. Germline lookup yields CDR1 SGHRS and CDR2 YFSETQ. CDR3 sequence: CASSFSGNGNTIYF. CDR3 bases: TGCGCCAGCAGCTTCTCGGGGAACGGAAACACCATATATTTT.

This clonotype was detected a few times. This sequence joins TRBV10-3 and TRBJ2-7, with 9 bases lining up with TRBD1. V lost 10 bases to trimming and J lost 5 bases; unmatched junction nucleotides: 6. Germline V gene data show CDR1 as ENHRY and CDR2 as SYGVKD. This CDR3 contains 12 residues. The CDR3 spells CATGDREHEQYF. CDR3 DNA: TGTGCCACCGGGGACAGGGAGCACGAGCAGTACTTC.

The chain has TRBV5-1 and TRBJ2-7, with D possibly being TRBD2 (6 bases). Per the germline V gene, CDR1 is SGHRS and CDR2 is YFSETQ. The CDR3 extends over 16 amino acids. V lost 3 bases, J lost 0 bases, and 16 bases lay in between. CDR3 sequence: CASSWNSGPVSYEQYF. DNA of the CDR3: TGCGCCAGCAGCTGGAACAGCGGGCCCGTCTCCTACGAGCAGTACTTC.

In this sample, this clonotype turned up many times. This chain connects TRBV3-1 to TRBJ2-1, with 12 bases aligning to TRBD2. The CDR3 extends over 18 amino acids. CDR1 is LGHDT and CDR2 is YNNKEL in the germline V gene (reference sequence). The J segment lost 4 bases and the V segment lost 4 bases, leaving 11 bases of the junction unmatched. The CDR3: CASSRSRLAGEGYNEQFF. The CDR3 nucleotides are TGTGCCAGCAGCCGGTCCAGACTAGCGGGAGAAGGTTACAATGAGCAGTTCTTC.

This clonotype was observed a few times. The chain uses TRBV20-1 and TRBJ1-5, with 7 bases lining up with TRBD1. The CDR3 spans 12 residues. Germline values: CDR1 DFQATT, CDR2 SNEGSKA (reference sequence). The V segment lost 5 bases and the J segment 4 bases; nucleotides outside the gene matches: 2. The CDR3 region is CSAAGGNQPQHF. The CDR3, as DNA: TGCAGTGCTGCAGGGGGAAATCAGCCCCAGCATTTT.

The CDR3 protein is CSARAFTSGRSDTQYF. The CDR3 DNA reads TGCAGTGCTAGAGCGTTTACTAGCGGGAGATCAGATACGCAGTATTTT. The gene calls are TRBV20-1 and TRBJ2-3; 11 bases match TRBD2. The J segment lost 4 bases and the V segment lost 1 base, leaving 7 bases of the junction unmatched. The CDR3 runs to 16 residues. Germline CDR1 is DFQATT and CDR2 is SNEGSKA (reference sequence).

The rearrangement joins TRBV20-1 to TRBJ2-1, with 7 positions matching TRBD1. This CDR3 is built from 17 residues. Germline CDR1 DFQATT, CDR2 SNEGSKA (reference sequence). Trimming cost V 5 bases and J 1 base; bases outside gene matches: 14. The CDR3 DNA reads TGCAGTGCTTCTCTTTTGACAGGGAAGGGATCCTACAATGAGCAGTTCTTC. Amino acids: CSASLLTGKGSYNEQFF.

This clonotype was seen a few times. CDR3 amino acids: CSARHRQGAIYEQYF. The CDR3 bases are TGCAGTGCTAGGCACCGACAGGGGGCTATCTACGAGCAGTACTTC. The chain joins TRBV20-1 to TRBJ2-7, with 10 positions matching TRBD1. With 3 bases clipped from V and 3 bases from J, the junction kept 8 bases outside the gene matches. The CDR3 is 15 residues long. Germline loops: CDR1 DFQATT, CDR2 SNEGSKA (reference sequence).

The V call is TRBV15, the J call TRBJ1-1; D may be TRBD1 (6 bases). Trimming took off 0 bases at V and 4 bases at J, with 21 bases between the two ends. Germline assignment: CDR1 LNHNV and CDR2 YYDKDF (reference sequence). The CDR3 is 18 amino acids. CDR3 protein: CATSRDRRAPRGATEAFF. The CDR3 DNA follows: TGTGCCACCAGCAGAGATCGCCGGGCACCCAGGGGAGCCACTGAAGCTTTCTTT.

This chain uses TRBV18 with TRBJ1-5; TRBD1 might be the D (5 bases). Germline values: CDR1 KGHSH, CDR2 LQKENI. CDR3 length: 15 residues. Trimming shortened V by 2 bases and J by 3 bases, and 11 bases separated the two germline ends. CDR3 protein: CASSPITGFNQPQHF. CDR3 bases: TGTGCCAGCTCACCAATTACAGGTTTCAATCAGCCCCAGCATTTT.

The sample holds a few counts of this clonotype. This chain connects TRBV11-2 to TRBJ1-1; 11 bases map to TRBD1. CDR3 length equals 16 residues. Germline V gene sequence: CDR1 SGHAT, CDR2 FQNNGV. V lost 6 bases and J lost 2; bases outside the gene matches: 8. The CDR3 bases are TGTGCCAGCAGGCCGGACAGGGGGCAGGAAAACACTGAAGCTTTCTTT. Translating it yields CASRPDRGQENTEAFF.

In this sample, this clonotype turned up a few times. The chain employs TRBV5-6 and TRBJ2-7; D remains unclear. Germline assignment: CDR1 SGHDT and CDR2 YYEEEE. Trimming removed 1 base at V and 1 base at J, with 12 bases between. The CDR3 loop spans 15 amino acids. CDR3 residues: CASSLRRISSYEQYF. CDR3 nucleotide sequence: TGTGCCAGCAGCTTGCGGCGGATAAGTTCCTACGAGCAGTACTTC.